These 13 T cell receptor beta chains came from one sample sequenced in a study of shared clonotypes between healthy human individuals. Clones were sequenced by immunoSEQ multiplex PCR, and TCRdb holds only the in-frame ones, with some missing. The table records approximately 530,000 clones, around 96% of them present only once. Sequencing input: naive CD4+ T cells sorted from blood. Sample subset: CD45RA+ positively selected. These receptors were taken from a woman in her thirties in good health.

This clone has only one observation. V gene TRBV29-1 combines with J gene TRBJ1-2, with TRBD1 identical over 7 bases. After removal of 2 bases from V and 7 bases from J, the junction contained 10 bases not matched to a gene. The CDR3 is 14 amino acids. CDR1 and CDR2 from the germline V gene are SQVTM and ANQGSEA. The CDR3 protein is CSVELTGAPFGYTF. Here the CDR3 DNA reads TGCAGCGTTGAATTAACAGGGGCCCCTTTTGGCTACACCTTC.

The chain uses TRBV5-4 and TRBJ2-1, with TRBD2 matching over 10 bases. V was pared by 0 bases and J by 8 bases, with 11 bases of the junction left unmatched. The CDR3 runs to 17 residues. Germline loops: CDR1 SGHNT, CDR2 YYREEE (reference sequence). The CDR3 loop is CASSLGRTSGPGDEQFF. The CDR3 nucleotides are TGTGCCAGCAGCTTGGGTAGGACTAGCGGCCCTGGGGATGAGCAGTTCTTC.

The rearrangement links TRBV18 to TRBJ1-1, with TRBD1 as a possible D gene (5 bases). Germline-derived CDR1 and CDR2 are KGHSH and LQKENI. V shed 3 bases and J shed 4 bases, with 12 bases lying between them. The CDR3 extends over 14 amino acids. The CDR3 sequence: CASSPDQGPTEAFF. In DNA form, the CDR3 reads TGTGCCAGCTCACCCGACCAGGGCCCCACTGAAGCTTTCTTT.

The genes are TRBV6-5 and TRBJ2-4, with D perhaps TRBD2 (6 bases). Trimming cost V 3 bases and J 11 bases, with 8 bases left between them. Germline V CDR1 and CDR2: MNHEY, SVGAGI. The CDR3 has 11 amino acids. The CDR3 bases are TGTGCCAGCAGTTATAGCGGCGTTCAGTACTTC. This gives the protein CASSYSGVQYF.

On this clone: Other DNA sequences within the sample encode an identical CDR3. CDR3 coding DNA: TGTGCCAGCGAGGGGTCCTACGAGCAGTACTTC. As protein: CASEGSYEQYF. The V call is TRBV28, the J call TRBJ2-7; D may match TRBD1 or TRBD2 (5 bases each). The germline V gene encodes CDR1 MDHEN and CDR2 SYDVKM. The V end was cut by 8 bases, the J end by 1 base, with 6 bases between. This CDR3 has 11 residues.

The chain has TRBV12-5 and TRBJ1-1, with TRBD1 identical over 8 bases. From germline, CDR1 is LGHNT and CDR2 FRNRAP. J gave up 2 bases and V 0 bases, and 5 bases lay outside the gene matches. This CDR3 has 16 residues. The CDR3 DNA follows: TGTGCTAGTGGTTTGGTATTACAGGGGGTCAACACTGAAGCTTTCTTT. Protein: CASGLVLQGVNTEAFF.

V gene TRBV11-1 combines with J gene TRBJ2-5; tentatively, D is TRBD1 (5 bases). The J call may be mistaken, given a closer DNA end match to TRBJ2-7. Germline CDR1 SGHAT, CDR2 FQDESV (reference sequence). The CDR3 totals 12 residues. This CDR3 reads CASSLDSYEQYF. In DNA, the CDR3 is TGTGCCAGCAGCCTTGACAGCTACGAGCAGTACTTC.

The chain uses TRBV28 and TRBJ2-7, with D uncertain. Trimming removed 6 bases at V and 3 bases at J, with 9 bases between. This CDR3 is built from 12 residues. Per germline, CDR1 MDHEN and CDR2 SYDVKM. CDR3: CASSGGHYEQYF. The CDR3 bases are TGTGCCAGCAGCGGTGGGCACTACGAGCAGTACTTC.

This rearrangement joins TRBV5-1 to TRBJ1-2, with 7 bases aligning to TRBD1. Germline CDR1 reads SGHRS; CDR2 reads YFSETQ. The CDR3 extends over 12 amino acids. V lost 4 bases to trimming and J lost 9 bases; unmatched junction nucleotides: 6. CDR3 residues: CASSADRSSYTF. The CDR3 bases are TGCGCCAGCAGCGCGGACAGGAGTAGCTACACCTTC.

The CDR3 DNA reads TGTGCCAGCATTGGTGGGAGGGCCATCGGGGAGCTGTTTTTT. Translating gives CASIGGRAIGELFF. The chain has TRBV28 and TRBJ2-2; 7 bases match TRBD2. The CDR3 is made up of 14 amino acids. Germline CDR1 is MDHEN and CDR2 is SYDVKM. V dropped 7 bases and J dropped 7; count of bases not matched to a gene: 9. Full variable domain (missing parts from reference TRBV28 and TRBJ2-2): DVKVTQSSRYLVKRTGEKVFLECVQDMDHENMFWYRQDPGLGLRLIYFSYDVKMKEKGDIPEGYSVSREKKERFSLILESASTNQTSMYLCASIGGRAIGELFFGEGSRLTVL.

The CDR3 nucleotides read TGTGCCAGCAGTGGGAGTAACTATGGCTACACCTTC. Its translation: CASSGSNYGYTF. The chain is built from TRBV28 and TRBJ1-2; D remains ambiguous. The length of the CDR3 is 12 residues. Germline CDR1 MDHEN, CDR2 SYDVKM. V lost 5 bases and J 1 base, leaving 5 bases between the germline ends.

The chain is built from TRBV27 and TRBJ1-3; the D is unclear. Trimming removed 5 bases at V and 2 bases at J, with 28 bases between. This CDR3 comprises 20 residues. CDR1 is MNHEY and CDR2 is SMNVEV in the germline V gene (reference sequence). The CDR3 DNA is TGTGCCAGCAGTCCCCGGCTAGGGCGAGTCGGTCAAGGCGCTGGAAACACCATATATTTT. Its translation is CASSPRLGRVGQGAGNTIYF.

The rearrangement links TRBV28 to TRBJ2-5; 10 nucleotides line up with TRBD1. From germline, CDR1 is MDHEN and CDR2 SYDVKM. The length of the CDR3 is 15 residues. Trimming at V came to 5 bases and at J to 2 bases, leaving 5 bases not matched to a gene. The CDR3 region has the DNA TGTGCCAGCAGTCAGGGACAGGGGTGGCAAGAGACCCAGTACTTC. It is translated as CASSQGQGWQETQYF.